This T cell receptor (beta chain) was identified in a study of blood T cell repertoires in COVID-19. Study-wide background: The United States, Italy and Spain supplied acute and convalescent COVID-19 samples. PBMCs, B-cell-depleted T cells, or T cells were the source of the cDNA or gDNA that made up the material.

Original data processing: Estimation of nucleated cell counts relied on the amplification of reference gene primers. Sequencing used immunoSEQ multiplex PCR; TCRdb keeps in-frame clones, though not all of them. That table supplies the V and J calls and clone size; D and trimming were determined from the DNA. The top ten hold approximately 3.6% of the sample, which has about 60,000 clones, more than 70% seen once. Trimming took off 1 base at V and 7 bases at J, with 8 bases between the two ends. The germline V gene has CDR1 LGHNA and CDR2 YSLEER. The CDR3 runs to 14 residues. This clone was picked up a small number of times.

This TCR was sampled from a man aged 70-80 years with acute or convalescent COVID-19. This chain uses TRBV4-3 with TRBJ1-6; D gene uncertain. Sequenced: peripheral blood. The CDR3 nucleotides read TGCGCCAGCAGCCAAGTGGCGGGAAATTCACCCCTCCACTTT. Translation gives CASSQVAGNSPLHF.